This T cell receptor beta chain came from a study of shared clonotypes between healthy human individuals. Study information: Each donor's CD4 naive and CD4 memory cells filled three plates apiece, CD8 naive two, and CD8 memory one. Whole-study results and caveats: Sorted-subset samples were not fully sequenced, rarefaction indicated.

Original handling: For the immunoSEQ data, sequences were junction-only without quality scores, so filtering differed. The method was immunoSEQ multiplex PCR; TCRdb's version includes in-frame clones alone and lacks a portion of them. From that table come the V and J calls and clone size; the DNA was used to work out D and trimming. The table shows more than 2,000,000 clones, with approximately 95% occurring only once. In the case of this clone: Its antigen remains unidentified.

The TCR was taken from a man aged 18-30 years in good health. Some clones in this sample may be carry-over from other donors' samples. The sample taken for sequencing was naive CD4+ T cells from PBMCs. Subset given: CD45RA+ positively selected.

The CDR3 nucleotides are TGTGCCAGCAGCTTGATGGGCAGGGCGAGTTACAATGAGCAGTTCTTC. It codes for CASSLMGRASYNEQFF. This chain uses TRBV5-4 with TRBJ2-1, with D possibly TRBD1 on 5 matching bases. The CDR3 contains 16 residues. Germline-derived CDR1 and CDR2 are SGHNT and YYREEE (reference sequence). The V gene lost 1 base and the J gene lost 4 bases, with 15 bases spanning the gap.